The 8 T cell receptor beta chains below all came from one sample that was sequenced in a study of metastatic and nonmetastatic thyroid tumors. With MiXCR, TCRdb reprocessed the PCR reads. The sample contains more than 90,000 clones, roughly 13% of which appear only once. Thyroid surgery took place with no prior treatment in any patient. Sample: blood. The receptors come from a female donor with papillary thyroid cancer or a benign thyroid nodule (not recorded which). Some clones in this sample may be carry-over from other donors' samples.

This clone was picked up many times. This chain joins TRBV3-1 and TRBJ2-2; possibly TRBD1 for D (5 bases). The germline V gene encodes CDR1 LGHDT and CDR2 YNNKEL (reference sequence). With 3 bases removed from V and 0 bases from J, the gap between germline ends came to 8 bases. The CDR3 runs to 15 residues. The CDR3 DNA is TGTGCCAGCAGCCAGCTCAGGGCGAACACCGGGGAGCTGTTTTTT. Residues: CASSQLRANTGELFF.

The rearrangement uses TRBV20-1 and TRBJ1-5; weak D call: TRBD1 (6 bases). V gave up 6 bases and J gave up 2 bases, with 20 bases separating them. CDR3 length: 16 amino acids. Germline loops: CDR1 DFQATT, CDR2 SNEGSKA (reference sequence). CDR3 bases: TGCAGTGCAGAAAAACAGGGAGAAACGGGCAATCAGCCCCAGCATTTT. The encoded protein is CSAEKQGETGNQPQHF.

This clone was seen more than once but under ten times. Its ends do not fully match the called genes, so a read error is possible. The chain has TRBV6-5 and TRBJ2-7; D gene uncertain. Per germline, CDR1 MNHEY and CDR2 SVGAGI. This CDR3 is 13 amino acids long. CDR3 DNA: TGTGCCAGCAGTTACGACAACTCACCAGAGCAGTGCTTC. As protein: CASSYDNSPEQCF.

CDR3 DNA sequence: TGTGCCAGCAGGCCTCCTCCTCTGGGGGGAAATAAGCCCCAGCATTTT. Amino acid sequence: CASRPPPLGGNKPQHF. This chain connects TRBV6-2 or TRBV6-3 to TRBJ1-5; a weak D match, TRBD1 (5 bases). V lost 6 bases to trimming and J lost 8 bases, with 23 bases between them. The CDR3 sequence is 16 residues long. Germline lookup yields CDR1 MNHEY and CDR2 SVGEGT.

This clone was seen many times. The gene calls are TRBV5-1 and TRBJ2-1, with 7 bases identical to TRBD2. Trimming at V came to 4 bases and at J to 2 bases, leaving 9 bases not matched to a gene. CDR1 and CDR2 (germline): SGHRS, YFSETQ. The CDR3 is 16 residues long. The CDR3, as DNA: TGCGCCAGCAGCGTGCGAAGCGGGGCACCCTACAATGAGCAGTTCTTC. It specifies CASSVRSGAPYNEQFF.

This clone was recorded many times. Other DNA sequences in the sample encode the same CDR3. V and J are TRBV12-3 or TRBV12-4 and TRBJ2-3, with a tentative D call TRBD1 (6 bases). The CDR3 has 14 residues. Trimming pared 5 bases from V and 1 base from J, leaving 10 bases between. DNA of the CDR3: TGTGCCAGCAGTCTAAGGACAGGCACAGATACGCAGTATTTT. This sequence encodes CASSLRTGTDTQYF.

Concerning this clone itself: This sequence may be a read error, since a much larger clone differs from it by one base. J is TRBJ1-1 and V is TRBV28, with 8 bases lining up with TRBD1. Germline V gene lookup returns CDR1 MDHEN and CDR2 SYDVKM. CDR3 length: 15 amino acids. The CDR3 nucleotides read TGTGCCGGCAGTCCATCAGGACAGGGGAACACTGAAGCTTTCTTT. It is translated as CAGSPSGQGNTEAFF.

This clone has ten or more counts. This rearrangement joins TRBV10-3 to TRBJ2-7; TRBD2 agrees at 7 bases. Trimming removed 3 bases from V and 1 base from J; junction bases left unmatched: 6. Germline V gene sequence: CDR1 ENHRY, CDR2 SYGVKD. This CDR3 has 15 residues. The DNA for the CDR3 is TGTGCCATCAGTGAAGGTGCTAGCGGTTCCTACGAGCAGTACTTC. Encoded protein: CAISEGASGSYEQYF.